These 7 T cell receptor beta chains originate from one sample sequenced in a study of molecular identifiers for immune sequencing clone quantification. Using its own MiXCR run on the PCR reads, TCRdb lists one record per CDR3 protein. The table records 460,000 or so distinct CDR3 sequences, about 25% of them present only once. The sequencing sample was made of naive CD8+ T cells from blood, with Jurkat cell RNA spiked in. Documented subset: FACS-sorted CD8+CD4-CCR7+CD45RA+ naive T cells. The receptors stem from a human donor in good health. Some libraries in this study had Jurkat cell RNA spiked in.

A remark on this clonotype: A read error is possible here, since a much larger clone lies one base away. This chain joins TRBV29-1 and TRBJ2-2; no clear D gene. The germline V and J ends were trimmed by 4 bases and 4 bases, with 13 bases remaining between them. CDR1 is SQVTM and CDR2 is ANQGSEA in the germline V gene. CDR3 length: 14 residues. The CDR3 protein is CSVAWVSSTGELFF. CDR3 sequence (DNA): TGCAGCGTTGCTTGGGTTTCGAGCACCGGGGAGCTGTTTTTT.

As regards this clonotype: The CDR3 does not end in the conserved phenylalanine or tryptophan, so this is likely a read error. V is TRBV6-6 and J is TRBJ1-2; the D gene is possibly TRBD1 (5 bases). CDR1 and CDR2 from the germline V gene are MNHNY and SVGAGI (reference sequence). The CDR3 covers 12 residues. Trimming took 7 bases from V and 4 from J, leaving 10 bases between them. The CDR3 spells CASKQGFYGYTS. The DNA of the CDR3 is TGTGCCAGCAAGCAGGGATTCTATGGCTACACCTCC.

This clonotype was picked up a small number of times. This CDR3 reads CASSFYEGRVTEAFF. CDR3 in DNA: TGTGCCAGCAGCTTTTACGAGGGGCGAGTTACTGAAGCTTTCTTT. The chain joins TRBV5-6 to TRBJ1-1; the D gene is possibly TRBD1 (5 bases). Trimming left V 2 bases short and J 5 bases short, with 16 bases between. The CDR3 extends over 15 amino acids. In germline, CDR1 is SGHDT, CDR2 YYEEEE.

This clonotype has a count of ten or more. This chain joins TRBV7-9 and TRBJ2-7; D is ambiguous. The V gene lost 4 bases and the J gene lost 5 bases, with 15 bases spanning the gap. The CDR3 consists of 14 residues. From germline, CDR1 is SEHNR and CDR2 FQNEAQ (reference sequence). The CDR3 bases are TGTGCCAGCAGCTACCAAAACCCCTTGGACGAGCAGTACTTC. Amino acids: CASSYQNPLDEQYF.

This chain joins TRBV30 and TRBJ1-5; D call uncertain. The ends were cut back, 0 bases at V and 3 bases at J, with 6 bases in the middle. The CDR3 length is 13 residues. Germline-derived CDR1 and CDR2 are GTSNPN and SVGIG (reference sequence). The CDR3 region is CAWSVSYNQPQHF. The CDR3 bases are TGTGCCTGGAGTGTCAGTTACAATCAGCCCCAGCATTTT. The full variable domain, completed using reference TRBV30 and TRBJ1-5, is SQTIHQWPATLVQPVGSPLSLECTVEGTSNPNLYWYRQAAGRGLQLLFYSVGIGQISSEVPQNLSASRPQDRQFILSSKKLLLSDSGFYLCAWSVSYNQPQHFGDGTRLSIL.

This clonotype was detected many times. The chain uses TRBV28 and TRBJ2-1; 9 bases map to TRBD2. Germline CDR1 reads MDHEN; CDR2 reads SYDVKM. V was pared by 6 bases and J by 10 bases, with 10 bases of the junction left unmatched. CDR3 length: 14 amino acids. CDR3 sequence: CASSSPASGAEQFF. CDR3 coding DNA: TGTGCCAGCAGCTCGCCCGCTAGCGGGGCCGAGCAGTTCTTC.

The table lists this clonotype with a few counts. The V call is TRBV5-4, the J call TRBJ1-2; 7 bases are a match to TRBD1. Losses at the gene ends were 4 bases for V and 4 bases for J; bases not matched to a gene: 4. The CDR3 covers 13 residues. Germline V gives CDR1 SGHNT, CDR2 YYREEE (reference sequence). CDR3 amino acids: CASSGDSGYGYTF. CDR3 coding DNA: TGTGCCAGCAGCGGGGACAGTGGCTATGGCTACACCTTC.